The rows below give T cell receptor beta chains drawn from one sample of a study of blood T cell repertoires in COVID-19. This table comes from immunoSEQ multiplex PCR, and its TCRdb copy is limited to in-frame clones, with some not included. Of some 150,000 clones listed, more than 70% are singletons. Specimen: peripheral blood. The receptors stem from a woman in her forties or fifties with acute or convalescent COVID-19. CDR3s leave out the opening cysteine and the closing phenylalanine or tryptophan. Where a row states a size, it is once, few, many or the class of an expanded clone; other rows omit it.

cdr3_length clone_size j_call v_call cdr3_aa
11 NA TRBJ2-7 TRBV5-1 ASSSTATYEQY
13 NA TRBJ1-4 TRBV5-6 ASSTWTLSGEKLF
13 NA TRBJ2-1 TRBV7-8 ASSPSGVSYNEQF
9 NA TRBJ2-5 TRBV11-2 ASSLTRTQY
10 once TRBJ2-1 TRBV2 ASSEVPGEQF
15 NA TRBJ1-2 TRBV6-1 ASSDGQSHLANYGYT
12 NA TRBJ2-1 TRBV21-1 ASRTGSSYNEQF
12 NA TRBJ2-2 TRBV4-3 ASSQVAGTGELF
12 NA TRBJ2-7 TRBV5-4 ASSRPGQLHEQY
16 NA TRBJ2-2 TRBV7-2 ASLLGVLAGAHTGELF
13 NA TRBJ2-1 TRBV6-2/TRBV6-3 ASSYSSFVYNEQF
13 few TRBJ2-5 TRBV9 ASSVAGDSGETQY
14 few TRBJ1-6 TRBV6-1 ASSDIIQVPNSPLH
12 NA TRBJ2-7 TRBV7-9 ASTGDSFSYEQY
11 NA TRBJ2-7 TRBV6-2/TRBV6-3 ASSYSGFVGQY
12 NA TRBJ1-5 TRBV9 ASSVEGENQPQH
14 NA TRBJ1-1 TRBV14 ASSQAYLERNTEAF
16 NA TRBJ2-2 TRBV18 ASSPFHGTGKNTGELF
14 NA TRBJ2-7 TRBV28 ASSFLRTGGTYEQY
16 few TRBJ2-1 TRBV3-1/TRBV3-2 ASSQEAVSTSSYNEQF